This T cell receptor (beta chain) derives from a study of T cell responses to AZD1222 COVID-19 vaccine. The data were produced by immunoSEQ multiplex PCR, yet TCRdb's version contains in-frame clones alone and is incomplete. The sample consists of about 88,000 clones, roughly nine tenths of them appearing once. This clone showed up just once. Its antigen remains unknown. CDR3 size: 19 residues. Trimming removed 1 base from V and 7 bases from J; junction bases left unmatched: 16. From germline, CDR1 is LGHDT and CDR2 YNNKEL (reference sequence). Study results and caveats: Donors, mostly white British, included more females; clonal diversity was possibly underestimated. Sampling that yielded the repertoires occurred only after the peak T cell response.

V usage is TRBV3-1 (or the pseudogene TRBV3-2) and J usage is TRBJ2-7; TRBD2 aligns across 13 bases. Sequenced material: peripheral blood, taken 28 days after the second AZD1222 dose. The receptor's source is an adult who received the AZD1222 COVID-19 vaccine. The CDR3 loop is CASSQGPPGLAGTLGEQYF. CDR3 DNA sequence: TGTGCCAGCAGCCAAGGGCCTCCGGGACTAGCGGGGACGTTAGGGGAGCAGTACTTC.